Below are 6 T cell receptor beta chains sequenced from a single sample in a study of shared clonotypes between healthy human individuals. The method was immunoSEQ multiplex PCR; TCRdb's version includes in-frame clones alone and lacks a portion of them. The sample has approximately 720,000 clones, more than 70% seen once. Sequenced input: memory CD4+ T cells sorted from blood. Described subset: CD45RA-negative fraction. These receptors came from a woman aged 25 to 45 in good health.

This chain connects TRBV5-1 to TRBJ2-1; D ambiguous. The germline V gene has CDR1 SGHRS and CDR2 YFSETQ. The CDR3 runs to 12 residues. V was pared by 1 base and J by 10 bases, with 9 bases between. The CDR3: CASSLTVGEQFF. The CDR3 region has the DNA TGCGCCAGCAGCTTGACGGTCGGAGAGCAGTTCTTC.

The V gene is TRBV10-1, the J gene TRBJ2-1, with unresolved D. The CDR3 is 14 residues long. Trimming stripped 0 bases from V and 6 bases from J, with 9 bases between. Germline assignment: CDR1 WNHNN and CDR2 SYGVQD (reference sequence). CDR3 sequence: CASSESGAPNEQFF. CDR3 in DNA: TGCGCCAGCAGTGAGTCCGGAGCGCCCAATGAGCAGTTCTTC.

J is TRBJ2-1 and V is TRBV11-2; the D gene is possibly TRBD2 (6 bases). The CDR3 is made up of 12 amino acids. The V end was cut by 1 base, the J end by 14 bases, with 12 bases between. The germline V gene encodes CDR1 SGHAT and CDR2 FQNNGV. The CDR3 DNA is TGTGCCAGCAGCTTAGCCGCGGGGCGGGAGTTCTTC. Translating it yields CASSLAAGREFF.

This clone was seen only once. The chain is built from TRBV28 and TRBJ1-1; a possible D gene is TRBD1 (5 bases). The CDR3 spans 14 residues. Germline V gene lookup returns CDR1 MDHEN and CDR2 SYDVKM. V gave up 5 bases and J gave up 6 bases, with 16 bases separating them. The CDR3 DNA sequence: TGTGCCAGCAGTACCACCGCAGGGTCTGCTGAAGCTTTCTTT. Translated, it gives CASSTTAGSAEAFF.

This chain uses TRBV7-9 with TRBJ1-1; D is ambiguous. Germline CDR1 SEHNR, CDR2 FQNEAQ (reference sequence). CDR3 length: 14 residues. Trimming took off 8 bases at V and 1 base at J, with 14 bases between the two ends. CDR3 sequence: CASVLQAANTEAFF. CDR3 DNA: TGTGCCAGCGTCCTCCAGGCGGCGAACACTGAAGCTTTCTTT.

The chain combines TRBV7-8 with TRBJ1-4; D not certain. Germline loops: CDR1 SGHVS, CDR2 FQNEAQ. CDR3 length equals 15 residues. The ends were cut back, 5 bases at V and 4 bases at J, with 14 bases in the middle. The CDR3: CASSPGEGHNEKLFF. CDR3 DNA: TGTGCCAGCAGCCCCGGGGAAGGGCATAATGAAAAACTGTTTTTT.